Sequencing of this T cell receptor beta chain was carried out in a study of blood T cell repertoires in COVID-19. This clone was seen a few times. Trimming stripped 5 bases from V and 4 bases from J, with 21 bases between. CDR3 length: 17 residues. Germline V gene data show CDR1 as MNHEY and CDR2 as SMNVEV (reference sequence). Libraries were prepared by immunoSEQ multiplex PCR; TCRdb keeps only in-frame clonotypes and omits some of them. This table has 35,000 to 45,000 clones, 92% appearing once. The sequencing sample was made of peripheral blood. The V call is TRBV27, the J call TRBJ2-1; D might be TRBD2 (6 bases). The clonotype originates from a man aged 45-65 years with active COVID-19. As DNA, the CDR3 is TGTGCCAGCAGTCTAACACCCCCGGGAGAGGAGTACAATGAGCAGTTCTTC. Translating it yields CASSLTPPGEEYNEQFF.